This is a list of T cell receptor beta chains from one sample in a study of T cells after yellow fever vaccination. Each CDR3 protein is one row after TCRdb ran MiXCR on the 5' RACE reads. This sample yields roughly 32,000 distinct CDR3 sequences, of which roughly 4.5% are seen a single time; 40% to 55% belongs to the top ten. Sequenced material: CD8+ T cells sorted from PBMCs, taken 5 days after the yellow fever booster vaccination. The receptors come from a young man who received the YFV17D yellow fever vaccine. The CDR3 runs from the conserved cysteine through the conserved F or W. D genes are given only for firm matches. The size entry gives once, few or many counts, or a class when the clone is expanded.

TRBJ2-3	TRBD2	TRBV12-3/TRBV12-4	many	CASSLETSGRPDTQYF	TGTGCCAGCAGTCTTGAGACTAGCGGGAGGCCAGATACGCAGTATTTT
TRBJ2-7	TRBD1	TRBV25-1	many	CASSEFWTGVSEQYF	TGTGCCAGCAGTGAATTTTGGACAGGGGTCAGCGAGCAGTACTTC
TRBJ2-7	-	TRBV27	many	CASSPSVTYEQYF	TGTGCCAGCAGCCCTAGCGTCACCTACGAGCAGTACTTC
TRBJ2-3	-	TRBV5-5	many	CASSPKDGGVTDTQYF	TGTGCCAGCAGCCCAAAGGACGGGGGAGTCACAGATACGCAGTATTTT
TRBJ2-5	-	TRBV29-1	many	CSVESRETQYF	TGCAGCGTTGAGAGCCGGGAGACCCAGTACTTC
TRBJ2-5	-	TRBV4-1	many	CASSQVVPAGQETQYF	TGCGCCAGCAGCCAAGTGGTTCCAGCGGGCCAAGAGACCCAGTACTTC
TRBJ2-2	-	TRBV28	many	CASSVPSTGELFF	TGTGCCAGCAGCGTTCCTAGTACCGGGGAGCTGTTTTTT
TRBJ2-7	-	TRBV7-9	many	CASSSMYEQYF	TGTGCCAGCAGCTCCATGTACGAGCAGTACTTC
TRBJ2-1	-	TRBV12-3/TRBV12-4	many	CASQGGYNEQFF	TGTGCCAGCCAAGGAGGCTACAATGAGCAGTTCTTC
TRBJ2-1	-	TRBV24-1	many	CATSDPGLRGDEQFF	TGTGCCACCAGTGATCCGGGACTCCGGGGCGATGAGCAGTTCTTC
TRBJ2-1	-	TRBV7-9	many	CASSSTDRRPNNEQFF	TGTGCCAGCAGCTCTACCGACAGGAGACCGAACAATGAGCAGTTCTTC
TRBJ2-1	TRBD2	TRBV19	many	CASSIWREAYNEQFF	TGTGCCAGTAGTATCTGGCGGGAGGCCTACAATGAGCAGTTCTTC
TRBJ2-7	TRBD1	TRBV6-5	many	CASSPVGAEGALEQYF	TGTGCCAGCAGTCCAGTCGGGGCCGAGGGGGCTCTCGAGCAGTACTTC
TRBJ2-7	TRBD2	TRBV5-1	many	CASSSTSGSYEQYF	TGCGCCAGCAGCTCAACTAGCGGGAGTTACGAGCAGTACTTC
TRBJ2-7	-	TRBV7-2	many	CASSPGVSSYEQYF	TGTGCCAGCAGCCCAGGAGTTAGCTCCTACGAGCAGTACTTC
TRBJ2-5	-	TRBV9	many	CASRAQGSETQYF	TGTGCCAGCAGAGCCCAGGGTTCAGAGACCCAGTACTTC